These 9 T cell receptor beta chains were all obtained from the same sample, sequenced in a study of T cells after yellow fever vaccination. TCRdb re-derived calls from the 5' RACE reads in MiXCR, one entry per CDR3 protein. The sample includes a few hundred thousand distinct CDR3 sequences, about 3% of them seen just once. Source: CD4+ T cells sorted from PBMCs, taken 10 days after the yellow fever booster vaccination. These receptors were collected from a man aged 18 to 29 who received the YFV17D yellow fever vaccine.

The rearrangement links TRBV5-1 to TRBJ1-1, with D possibly matching TRBD1 (6 bases). V lost 9 bases and J lost 5, with 20 bases in between. This CDR3 has 14 residues. Looked up from germline, CDR1 is SGHRS and CDR2 is YFSETQ. The CDR3 region is CATKRGGMDTEAFF. For the CDR3, the DNA is TGCGCCACTAAGAGGGGGGGTATGGATACTGAAGCTTTCTTT. Complete variable domain (other parts from reference TRBV5-1 and TRBJ1-1): KAGVTQTPRYLIKTRGQQVTLSCSPISGHRSVSWYQQTPGQGLQFLFEYFSETQRNKGNFPGRFSGRQFSNSRSEMNVSTLELGDSALYLCATKRGGMDTEAFFGQGTRLTVV.

This clonotype was observed at least ten times. CDR3 in amino acids: CSVERQGLEAFF. The CDR3 coding sequence is TGCAGCGTTGAAAGGCAGGGGCTCGAAGCTTTCTTT. The gene calls are TRBV29-1 and TRBJ1-1; D possibly corresponds to TRBD1 (6 bases). This CDR3 contains 12 residues. With 2 bases removed from V and 8 bases from J, the gap between germline ends came to 12 bases. The germline gives CDR1 SQVTM, CDR2 ANQGSEA.

This clonotype was picked up a small number of times. This sequence joins TRBV7-2 and TRBJ1-2, with a weak D call TRBD1 (6 bases). Trimming removed 3 bases at V and 4 bases at J, with 15 bases between. This CDR3 is built from 15 residues. Germline lookup yields CDR1 SGHTA and CDR2 FQGNSA. The CDR3 protein is CASSFMWGATYGYTF. The CDR3 nucleotides read TGTGCCAGCAGCTTTATGTGGGGGGCTACCTATGGCTACACCTTC.

This chain uses TRBV20-1 with TRBJ2-7; D is perhaps TRBD1 or TRBD2 (6 bases each). V gave up 3 bases and J gave up 7 bases, with 13 bases separating them. The V gene's germline CDR1 is DFQATT and CDR2 SNEGSKA (reference sequence). The CDR3 has 12 residues. The CDR3 nucleotides read TGCAGTGCTAGTGCAACAGGGAGGGAGCAGTACTTC. Translation gives CSASATGREQYF.

In the case of this clonotype: It may be a read error: a sequence one base away is much more abundant. V gene TRBV20-1 combines with J gene TRBJ1-2; D unresolved. V lost 4 bases and J lost 8, with 14 bases in between. The CDR3 has 12 residues. The germline CDR1 and CDR2 sequences are DFQATT and SNEGSKA (reference sequence). The CDR3 here is CSATWVAGGYTF. The CDR3 DNA sequence: TGCAGTGCTACCTGGGTGGCTGGGGGCTACACCTTC.

In this sample, this clonotype turned up many times. The V and J genes are TRBV7-8 and TRBJ2-1; 10 nucleotides line up with TRBD2. V gave up 1 base and J gave up 6 bases; unmatched junction bases: 3. This CDR3 has 15 residues. Germline V lookup: CDR1 SGHVS, CDR2 FQNEAQ. This CDR3 reads CASSLGSGGSNEQFF. The CDR3 DNA reads as TGTGCCAGCAGCTTAGGTAGCGGGGGGAGCAATGAGCAGTTCTTC.

This clonotype was seen only a few times. V and J are TRBV12-3 or TRBV12-4 and TRBJ1-6, with D perhaps TRBD1 (6 bases). Between the trimmed V and J ends, which lost 6 bases and 0 bases, there was a span of 18 bases. This CDR3 region has 18 residues. The CDR3 loop is CASSGGTDPSSYNSPLHF. The CDR3 DNA follows: TGTGCCAGCAGCGGGGGCACAGACCCGAGCTCCTATAATTCACCCCTCCACTTT.

This sequence joins TRBV6-2 or TRBV6-3 and TRBJ1-2; 7 positions match TRBD1. The ends lost 0 bases at V and 7 bases at J; junction bases unmatched: 5. Germline V lookup: CDR1 MNHEY, CDR2 SVGEGT. The CDR3 length is 14 residues. CDR3 in DNA: TGTGCCAGCAGTTACTCGGAGGGGGCAATTGGCTACACCTTC. Its protein product is CASSYSEGAIGYTF.

The CDR3 sequence is CASSLTPGETQYF. The CDR3 nucleotides read TGTGCCAGCAGCTTGACCCCCGGCGAGACCCAGTACTTC. The chain links TRBV5-5 to TRBJ2-5, with unresolved D. The CDR3 has 13 residues. Trimming removed 1 base at V and 5 bases at J, with 9 bases between. Germline V gene sequence: CDR1 SGHKS, CDR2 YYEKEE (reference sequence).